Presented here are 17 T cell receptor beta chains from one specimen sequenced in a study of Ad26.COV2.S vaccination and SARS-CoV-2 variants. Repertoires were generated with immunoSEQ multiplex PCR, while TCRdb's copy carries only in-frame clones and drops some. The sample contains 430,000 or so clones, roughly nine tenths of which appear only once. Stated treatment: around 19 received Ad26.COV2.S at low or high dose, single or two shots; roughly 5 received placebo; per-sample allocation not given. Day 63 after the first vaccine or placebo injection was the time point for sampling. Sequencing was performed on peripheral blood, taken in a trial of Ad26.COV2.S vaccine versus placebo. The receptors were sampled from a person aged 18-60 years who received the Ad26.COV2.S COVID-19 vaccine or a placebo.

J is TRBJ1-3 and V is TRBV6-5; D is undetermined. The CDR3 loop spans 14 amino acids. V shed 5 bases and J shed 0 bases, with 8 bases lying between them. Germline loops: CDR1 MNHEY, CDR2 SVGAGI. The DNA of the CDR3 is TGTGCCAGCAGTAGGGCGAACTCTGGAAACACCATATATTTT. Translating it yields CASSRANSGNTIYF.

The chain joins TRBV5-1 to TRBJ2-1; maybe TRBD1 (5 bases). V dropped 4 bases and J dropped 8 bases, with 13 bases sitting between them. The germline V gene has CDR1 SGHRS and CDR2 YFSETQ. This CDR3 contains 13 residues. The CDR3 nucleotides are TGCGCCAGCAGCCCTCAGGGTAGCCATGAGCAGTTCTTC. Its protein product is CASSPQGSHEQFF.

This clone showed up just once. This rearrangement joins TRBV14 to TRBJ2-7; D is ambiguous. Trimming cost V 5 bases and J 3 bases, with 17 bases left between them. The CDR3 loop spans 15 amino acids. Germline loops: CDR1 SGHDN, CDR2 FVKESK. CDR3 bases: TGTGCCAGCAGCACCCCCGGCCGATCTTACTACGAGCAGTACTTC. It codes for CASSTPGRSYYEQYF.

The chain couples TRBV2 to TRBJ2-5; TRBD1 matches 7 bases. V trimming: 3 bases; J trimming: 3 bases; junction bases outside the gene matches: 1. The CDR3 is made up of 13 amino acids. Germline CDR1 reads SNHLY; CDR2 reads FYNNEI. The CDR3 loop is CASSDGTEETQYF. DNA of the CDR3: TGTGCCAGCAGTGATGGGACAGAAGAGACCCAGTACTTC.

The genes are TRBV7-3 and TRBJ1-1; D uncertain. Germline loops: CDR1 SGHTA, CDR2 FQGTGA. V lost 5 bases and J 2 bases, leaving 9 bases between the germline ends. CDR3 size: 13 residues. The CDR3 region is CASSAHQNTEAFF. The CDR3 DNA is TGTGCCAGCAGCGCACATCAAAACACTGAAGCTTTCTTT.

The CDR3 coding sequence is TGTGCCAGCAGTCCACCTCTAGGCACGCCCAATGAGCAGTTCTTC. Its translation is CASSPPLGTPNEQFF. V usage is TRBV27 and J usage is TRBJ2-1; D is unresolved. Germline values: CDR1 MNHEY, CDR2 SMNVEV (reference sequence). V lost 5 bases, J lost 6 bases, and 17 bases lay in between. This CDR3 contains 15 residues.

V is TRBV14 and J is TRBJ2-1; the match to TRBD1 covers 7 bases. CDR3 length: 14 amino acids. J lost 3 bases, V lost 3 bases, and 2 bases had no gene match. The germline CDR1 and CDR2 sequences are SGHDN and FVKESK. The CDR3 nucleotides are TGTGCCAGCAGCCAGGGGACAGACTACAATGAGCAGTTCTTC. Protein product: CASSQGTDYNEQFF. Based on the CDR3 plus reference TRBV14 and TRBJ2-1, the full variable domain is EAGVTQFPSHSVIEKGQTVTLRCDPISGHDNLYWYRRVMGKEIKFLLHFVKESKQDESGMPNNRFLAERTGGTYSTLKVQPAELEDSGVYFCASSQGTDYNEQFFGPGTRLTVL.

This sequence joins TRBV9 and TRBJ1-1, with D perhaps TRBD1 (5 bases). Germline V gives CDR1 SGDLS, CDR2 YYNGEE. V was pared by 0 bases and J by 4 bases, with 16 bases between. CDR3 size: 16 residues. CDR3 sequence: CASSVGLGGDPTEAFF. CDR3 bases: TGTGCCAGCAGCGTAGGGCTTGGGGGAGACCCCACTGAAGCTTTCTTT.

Here the CDR3 DNA reads TGTGCCAGCAGTTTAGGGCAGTCAGAGACCCAGTACTTC. The encoded protein is CASSLGQSETQYF. The rearrangement joins TRBV12-3 or TRBV12-4 to TRBJ2-5; D unclear. The V gene lost 1 base and the J gene lost 4 bases, with 7 bases spanning the gap. There are 13 residues in the CDR3.

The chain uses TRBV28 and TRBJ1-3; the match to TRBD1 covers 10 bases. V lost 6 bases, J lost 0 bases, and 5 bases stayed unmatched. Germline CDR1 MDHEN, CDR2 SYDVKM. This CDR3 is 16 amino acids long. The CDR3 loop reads CASRTDRGSSGNTIYF. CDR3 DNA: TGTGCCAGCAGGACGGACAGGGGGAGCTCTGGAAACACCATATATTTT.

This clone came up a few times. Here the CDR3 reads CASSLEQNSPLHF. The CDR3 DNA is TGTGCCAGCAGCTTAGAGCAGAATTCACCCCTCCACTTT. The chain joins TRBV7-2 to TRBJ1-6; D remains ambiguous. This CDR3 has 13 amino acids. CDR1 and CDR2 (germline): SGHTA, FQGNSA. The ends were cut back, 1 base at V and 7 bases at J, with 5 bases in the middle.

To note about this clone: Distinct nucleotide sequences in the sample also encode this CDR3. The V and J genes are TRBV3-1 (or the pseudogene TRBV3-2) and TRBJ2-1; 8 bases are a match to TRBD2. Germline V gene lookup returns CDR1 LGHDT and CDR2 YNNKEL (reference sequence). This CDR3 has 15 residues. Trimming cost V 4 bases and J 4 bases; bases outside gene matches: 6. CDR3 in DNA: TGTGCCAGCAGCCCCGGACTAGCAGCATACAATGAGCAGTTCTTC. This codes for CASSPGLAAYNEQFF.

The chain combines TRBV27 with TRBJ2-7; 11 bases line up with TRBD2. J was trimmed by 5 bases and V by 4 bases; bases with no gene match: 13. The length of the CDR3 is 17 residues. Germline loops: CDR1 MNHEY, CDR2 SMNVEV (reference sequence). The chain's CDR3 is CASSSVPLAGVRHEQYV. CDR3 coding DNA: TGTGCCAGCAGTTCTGTACCACTAGCGGGAGTAAGGCACGAGCAGTACGTC.

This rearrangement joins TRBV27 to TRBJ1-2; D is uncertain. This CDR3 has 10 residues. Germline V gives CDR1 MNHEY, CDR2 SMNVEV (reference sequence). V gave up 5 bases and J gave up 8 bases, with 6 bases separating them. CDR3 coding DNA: TGTGCCAGCAGTCCCTCGGGCTACACCTTC. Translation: CASSPSGYTF.

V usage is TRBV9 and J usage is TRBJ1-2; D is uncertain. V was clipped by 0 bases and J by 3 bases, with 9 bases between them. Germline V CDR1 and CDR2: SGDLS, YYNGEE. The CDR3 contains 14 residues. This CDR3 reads CASSVAPRDYGYTF. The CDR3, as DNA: TGTGCCAGCAGCGTAGCCCCAAGAGACTATGGCTACACCTTC.

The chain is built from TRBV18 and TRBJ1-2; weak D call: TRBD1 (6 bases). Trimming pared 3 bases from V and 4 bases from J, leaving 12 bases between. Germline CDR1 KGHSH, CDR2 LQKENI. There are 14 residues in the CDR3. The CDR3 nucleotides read TGTGCCAGCTCACCGGACAGAGAAATCTATGGCTACACCTTC. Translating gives CASSPDREIYGYTF.

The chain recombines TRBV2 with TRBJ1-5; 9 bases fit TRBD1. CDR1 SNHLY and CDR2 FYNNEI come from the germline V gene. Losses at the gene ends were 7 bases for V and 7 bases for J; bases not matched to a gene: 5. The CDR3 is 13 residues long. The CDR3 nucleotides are TGTGCCAGCACACAGGGGGCCGGGCAGCCCCAGCATTTT. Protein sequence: CASTQGAGQPQHF.